This is a list of T cell receptor beta chains from one sample in a study of CD8 T cells in ankylosing spondylitis. Each CDR3 protein gets one entry after TCRdb re-called the 5' RACE reads with MiXCR. The table lists under 300,000 distinct CDR3 sequences, about 10% of them singletons. The sequenced sample consisted of blood, either unsorted or a sorted T cell fraction (not recorded which). These receptors were collected from a male donor with ankylosing spondylitis or in good health (not recorded which). Both conserved end residues are part of each CDR3. A D gene is named only where the DNA matches it firmly. Some rows have no size entry. The others give once, few or many, or a class for an expanded clone.

j_call d_call clone_size v_call cdr3_aa cdr3_nt
TRBJ2-1 NA many TRBV27 CASSLYPRSLINNEQFF TGTGCCAGCAGCCTCTATCCCCGAAGCCTCATTAACAATGAGCAGTTCTTC
TRBJ2-7 TRBD1 NA TRBV20-1 CSATGQGGYEQYF TGCAGTGCTACGGGACAGGGGGGCTACGAGCAGTACTTC
TRBJ2-5 TRBD2 many TRBV20-1 CSAEPGGRVQETQYF TGCAGTGCCGAACCGGGGGGGCGGGTACAAGAGACCCAGTACTTC
TRBJ2-3 TRBD1 many TRBV20-1 CSAPGGGTDTQYF TGCAGTGCTCCAGGGGGAGGCACAGATACGCAGTATTTT
TRBJ2-1 TRBD2 NA TRBV3-1 CASSQIRLAGGQHEQFF TGTGCCAGCAGCCAAATAAGGCTAGCGGGAGGGCAGCATGAGCAGTTCTTC
TRBJ2-3 NA many TRBV6-5 CASSYSPADTQYF TGTGCCAGCAGTTACTCTCCTGCGGATACGCAGTATTTT
TRBJ2-7 NA NA TRBV5-1 CASSLEGRQANEQYF TGCGCCAGCAGCTTGGAAGGCAGGCAGGCTAATGAGCAGTACTTC
TRBJ2-7 NA NA TRBV12-3/TRBV12-4 CASSDSGRLEQYF TGTGCCAGCAGTGATTCGGGACGCCTAGAGCAGTACTTC
TRBJ1-1 TRBD1 few TRBV7-3 CASSLQGAATEAFF TGTGCCAGCAGCTTACAGGGGGCTGCGACTGAAGCTTTCTTT
TRBJ1-1 NA many TRBV10-2 CASRTGNTEAFF TGCGCCAGCAGGACCGGGAACACTGAAGCTTTCTTT
TRBJ2-7 NA few TRBV29-1 CSVGGVPEEQYF TGCAGCGTTGGAGGGGTCCCAGAGGAGCAGTACTTC
TRBJ1-1 NA few TRBV5-6 CASTTGVNTEAFF TGTGCCAGCACAACAGGCGTGAACACTGAAGCTTTCTTT
TRBJ2-3 TRBD2 few TRBV14 CASRPAGATDTQYF TGTGCCAGCAGACCAGCGGGAGCCACAGATACGCAGTATTTT
TRBJ1-1 NA many TRBV28 CASSHMGGDRLAFF TGTGCCAGCAGCCATATGGGCGGGGATCGGTTGGCTTTCTTT
TRBJ2-3 NA many TRBV5-6 CASSTPGFASTDTQYF TGTGCCAGCAGCACCCCGGGATTCGCTAGCACAGATACGCAGTATTTT
TRBJ2-1 TRBD2 many TRBV20-1 CSARLFGGSGRVYNEQFF TGCAGTGCTAGATTATTTGGGGGTAGCGGGAGAGTCTACAATGAGCAGTTCTTC
TRBJ1-5 NA many TRBV5-1 CASSLWSGSNQPQHF TGCGCCAGCAGCTTGTGGTCAGGGAGTAATCAGCCCCAGCATTTT
TRBJ1-5 TRBD1 many TRBV5-5 CASSISPGQNQPQHF TGTGCCAGCAGCATCTCTCCGGGACAGAATCAGCCCCAGCATTTT
TRBJ1-1 NA once TRBV18 CASSPGRERAEAFF TGTGCCAGCTCACCTGGAAGAGAAAGGGCTGAAGCTTTCTTT
TRBJ1-3 TRBD1 few TRBV7-6 CASSLRDRGRNTIYF TGTGCCAGCAGCCTCCGGGACAGGGGAAGAAACACCATATATTTT
TRBJ1-2 NA NA TRBV27 CAGSKPGPGSDNYGYTF TGTGCCGGCAGTAAACCGGGACCGGGGTCAGATAACTATGGCTACACCTTC
TRBJ2-5 NA many TRBV3-1 CASSHPPETQYF TGTGCCAGCAGCCACCCCCCAGAGACCCAGTACTTC
TRBJ1-5 NA many TRBV6-1 CASRTTVGRQPQHF TGTGCCAGCAGGACCACCGTCGGGCGTCAGCCCCAGCATTTT
TRBJ2-3 NA many TRBV20-1 CSAAMGESTDTQYF TGCAGTGCTGCTATGGGGGAGTCGACAGATACGCAGTATTTT
TRBJ1-1 NA many TRBV25-1 CASSERGLNTEAFF TGTGCCAGCAGTGAAAGGGGCCTGAACACTGAAGCTTTCTTT
TRBJ1-1 NA many TRBV19 CASSTTGNTEAFF TGTGCCAGTAGTACTACAGGGAACACTGAAGCTTTCTTT
TRBJ2-7 TRBD2 many TRBV12-3/TRBV12-4 CASSRGVSSYEQYF TGTGCCAGCAGCCGGGGGGTGAGCTCCTACGAGCAGTACTTC
TRBJ2-2 NA many TRBV12-3/TRBV12-4 CASPRREFTGELFF TGTGCCAGCCCTCGGAGAGAGTTCACCGGGGAGCTGTTTTTT
TRBJ1-6 NA many TRBV27 CASSLGGRNSPLHF TGTGCCAGCAGTTTGGGGGGCCGTAATTCACCCCTCCACTTT
TRBJ2-1 TRBD2 many TRBV5-1 CASSHPAGPRYNEQFF TGCGCCAGCAGTCACCCAGCGGGACCCCGGTACAATGAGCAGTTCTTC
TRBJ2-3 TRBD2 NA TRBV7-3 CASSDPGLEAVPPGTDTQYF TGTGCCAGCAGCGACCCGGGACTAGAAGCCGTTCCCCCTGGGACAGATACGCAGTATTTT
TRBJ1-1 NA many TRBV10-2 CASTSVGGTEAFF TGCGCCAGCACCTCTGTAGGGGGCACTGAAGCTTTCTTT
TRBJ1-3 NA many TRBV12-3/TRBV12-4 CASSSTRAGRDTIYF TGTGCCAGCAGTTCGACAAGGGCCGGGCGGGACACCATATATTTT
TRBJ2-1 NA many TRBV5-1 CASRQDTYNEQFF TGCGCCAGCAGACAGGACACCTACAATGAGCAGTTCTTC
TRBJ2-7 TRBD1 NA TRBV5-5 CASSSPKTGGYEQYF TGTGCCAGCAGCTCGCCCAAAACAGGGGGCTACGAGCAGTACTTC
TRBJ1-4 NA few TRBV7-3 CASSLSGVGEKLFF TGTGCCAGCAGCTTATCGGGGGTTGGGGAAAAACTGTTTTTT
TRBJ2-1 NA few TRBV29-1 CSVGTSPGNEQFF TGCAGCGTCGGGACATCGCCGGGCAATGAGCAGTTCTTC
TRBJ2-7 TRBD2 many TRBV6-2/TRBV6-3 CASRPGLGTYEQYF TGTGCCAGCAGGCCGGGACTAGGAACCTACGAGCAGTACTTC
TRBJ2-2 TRBD2 NA TRBV7-8 CASSPRGGYAGELFF TGTGCCAGCAGCCCGCGGGGGGGTTATGCCGGGGAGCTGTTTTTT
TRBJ1-4 TRBD1 many TRBV29-1 CSVARDSSNEKLFF TGCAGCGTTGCCCGGGACAGCTCTAATGAAAAACTGTTTTTT
TRBJ2-1 NA many TRBV5-1 CASSLVHNSYNEQFF TGCGCCAGCAGCTTGGTACACAACTCCTACAATGAGCAGTTCTTC
TRBJ2-1 NA few TRBV9 CASSVATGGPYNEQFF TGTGCCAGCAGCGTAGCTACGGGGGGCCCCTACAATGAGCAGTTCTTC
TRBJ1-3 NA many TRBV20-1 CSARPSANTIYF TGCAGTGCTAGACCCAGCGCAAACACCATATATTTT
TRBJ2-2 NA few TRBV2 CASSTGVGRAGELFF TGTGCCAGCAGTACCGGCGTAGGGCGGGCCGGGGAGCTGTTTTTT
TRBJ1-5 NA NA TRBV27 CASSGDPSNQPQHF TGTGCCAGCAGTGGGGACCCTAGCAATCAGCCCCAGCATTTT
TRBJ2-1 TRBD2 few TRBV7-3 CASSRSGIPSNEQFF TGTGCCAGCAGCCGGAGCGGGATACCCTCCAATGAGCAGTTCTTC
TRBJ2-4 NA many TRBV28 CASRGGLGRNIQYF TGTGCCAGCAGAGGTGGTCTGGGTCGGAACATTCAGTACTTC
TRBJ2-1 TRBD1 many TRBV7-8 CASSFPGTGFNEQFF TGTGCCAGCAGCTTCCCCGGGACAGGTTTCAATGAGCAGTTCTTC
TRBJ2-7 NA few TRBV7-2 CASSLVSGGASQYF TGTGCCAGCAGCTTAGTTTCTGGCGGGGCAAGTCAGTACTTC
TRBJ2-3 NA few TRBV14 CASSQVGPTDTQYF TGTGCCAGCAGCCAAGTAGGACCTACAGATACGCAGTATTTT
TRBJ1-4 NA few TRBV21-1 CASSNEGVWEKLFF TGTGCCAGCAGCAATGAGGGGGTTTGGGAAAAACTGTTTTTT
TRBJ2-1 NA many TRBV21-1 CASSKDTGSSYNEQFF TGTGCCAGCAGCAAAGATACAGGGAGCTCCTACAATGAGCAGTTCTTC
TRBJ2-1 TRBD2 NA TRBV2 CASSEEASGEQFF TGTGCCAGCAGTGAAGAGGCTAGCGGTGAGCAGTTCTTC
TRBJ2-7 TRBD1 many TRBV5-1 CASSLSGTGFYEQYF TGCGCCAGCAGCTTGTCGGGGACAGGGTTCTACGAGCAGTACTTC
TRBJ1-5 NA many TRBV20-1 CSAIPPVGGANQPQHF TGCAGTGCTATACCACCGGTGGGGGGCGCGAATCAGCCCCAGCATTTT
TRBJ2-1 NA few TRBV9 CASSLGRRSYNEQFF TGTGCCAGCAGTCTAGGGCGTCGCTCCTACAATGAGCAGTTCTTC
TRBJ2-5 NA many TRBV4-1 CASSQAQLQETQYF TGCGCCAGCAGCCAAGCCCAGCTCCAAGAGACCCAGTACTTC